This TCR beta chain was sequenced for a study of identifying expanded T cells in peripheral blood. General observations from the study: Over about two and four weeks, about 17 and 20 clones changed, versus approximately 1.2 between replicates. Across healthy donors, higher total template counts meant significantly greater roughly two-week count variance.

During the collection period, no donor immune events like infections were recorded. The CDR3 runs 14 residues. CDR1 is MDHEN and CDR2 is SYDVKM in the germline V gene. Trimming shortened V by 6 bases and J by 2 bases, and 10 bases separated the two germline ends. Libraries were prepared by immunoSEQ multiplex PCR; TCRdb keeps only in-frame clonotypes and omits some of them. The table has 100,000 or so clones, 87% seen once. For this clone: Its matching antigen is unknown.

The rearrangement links TRBV28 to TRBJ2-2; D is unresolved. The specimen sequenced was blood. This TCR derives from a person between 18 and 70 years old in good health. CDR3: CASSNDLNTGELFF. CDR3 DNA: TGTGCCAGCAGCAATGACCTCAACACCGGGGAGCTGTTTTTT. Full variable domain (remainder filled in from reference TRBV28 and TRBJ2-2): DVKVTQSSRYLVKRTGEKVFLECVQDMDHENMFWYRQDPGLGLRLIYFSYDVKMKEKGDIPEGYSVSREKKERFSLILESASTNQTSMYLCASSNDLNTGELFFGEGSRLTVL.